This T cell receptor (beta chain) was captured in a study of identical twins. Findings and limits, study-wide: Zero-insertion analyses were open to partial confounding by invariant MAIT and iNKT cells. The study based its conclusions on cross-sectional statistical analysis and did not follow the same donors. Memory repertoires showed no such pattern, whereas abundant cord blood beta clonotypes carried fewer insertions. Out-of-frame alpha sequences common to twins exhibited an excess of low generation probability.

From the 5' RACE reads, TCRdb called clonotypes with MiXCR, one entry per CDR3 protein. The table includes more than 1.5 million distinct CDR3 sequences, roughly 35% detected once. The germline V gene has CDR1 KGHSH and CDR2 LQKENI. V dropped 2 bases and J dropped 10; count of bases not matched to a gene: 9. CDR3 length equals 16 residues. Details on this clonotype: Its specificity is unknown.

The sequenced sample was cord blood. The rearrangement joins TRBV18 to TRBJ2-1; 12 bases are shared with TRBD2. This clonotype was sampled from a newborn girl in good health. For the CDR3, the DNA is TGTGCCAGCTCACCATTACTAGCGGGAGGTCGTTGGGAGCAGTTCTTC. Amino acids: CASSPLLAGGRWEQFF.